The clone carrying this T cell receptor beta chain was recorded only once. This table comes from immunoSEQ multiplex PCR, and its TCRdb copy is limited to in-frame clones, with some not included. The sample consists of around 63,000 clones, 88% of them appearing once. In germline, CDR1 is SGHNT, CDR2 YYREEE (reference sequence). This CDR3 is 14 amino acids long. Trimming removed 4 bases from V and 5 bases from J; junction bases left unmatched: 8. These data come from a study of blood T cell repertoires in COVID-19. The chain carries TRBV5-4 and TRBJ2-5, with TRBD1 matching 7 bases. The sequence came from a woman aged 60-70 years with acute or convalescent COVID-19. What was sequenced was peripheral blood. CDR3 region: CASSLRQGTETQYF. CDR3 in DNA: TGTGCCAGCAGCCTGAGACAGGGTACGGAGACCCAGTACTTC.